Presented here are 23 T cell receptor beta chains from one specimen sequenced in a study of shared clonotypes between healthy human individuals. The protocol was immunoSEQ multiplex PCR, while the TCRdb copy is restricted to in-frame clones and leaves out a portion. The sample records 2 million to 3 million clones, 80% to 95% being singletons. Sample: naive CD4+ T cells from PBMCs. The subset is: CD45RA+ positively selected. The receptors here all came from a man aged 18 to 30 in good health. Some clones in this sample may be carry-over from other donors' samples.

CDR3 region: CASSRTGRLMNTEAFF. The CDR3 DNA reads as TGTGCCAGCAGCCGGACAGGGAGGTTAATGAACACTGAAGCTTTCTTT. The chain couples TRBV5-8 to TRBJ1-1, with TRBD1 matching over 8 bases. After removal of 4 bases from V and 0 bases from J, the junction contained 8 bases not matched to a gene. The CDR3 loop spans 16 amino acids. The V gene's germline CDR1 is SGHTS and CDR2 YDEGEE. Variable domain in full (rest from reference TRBV5-8 and TRBJ1-1): EAGVTQSPTHLIKTRGQQATLRCSPISGHTSVYWYQQALGLGLQFLLWYDEGEERNRGNFPPRFSGRQFPNYSSELNVNALELEDSALYLCASSRTGRLMNTEAFFGQGTRLTVV.

V and J are TRBV29-1 and TRBJ1-1; D is unclear. From germline, CDR1 is SQVTM and CDR2 ANQGSEA. The CDR3 contains 14 residues. V lost 7 bases and J lost 4, with 19 bases in between. The DNA for the CDR3 is TGCAGCGCTACGGACTTGGGAGATAGCACTGAAGCTTTCTTT. This codes for CSATDLGDSTEAFF. Looking up the rest from reference TRBV29-1 and TRBJ1-1 gives the full variable domain: SAVISQKPSRDICQRGTSLTIQCQVDSQVTMMFWYRQQPGQSLTLIATANQGSEATYESGFVIDKFPISRPNLTFSTLTVSNMSPEDSSIYLCSATDLGDSTEAFFGQGTRLTVV.

This clone has a single count. The V gene is TRBV5-1, the J gene TRBJ1-6, with 9 bases matching TRBD1. The V and J ends lost 5 bases and 5 bases, in that order; junction bases with no gene match: 5. The germline V gene encodes CDR1 SGHRS and CDR2 YFSETQ. The CDR3 contains 15 residues. As DNA, the CDR3 is TGCGCCAGCAGTTCGGACAGGGGAAATAATTCACCCCTCCACTTT. This encodes CASSSDRGNNSPLHF.

Of note for this clone: This CDR3 is also generated by other DNA sequences in the sample. V gene TRBV2 combines with J gene TRBJ2-5; D is perhaps TRBD1 (6 bases). The CDR3 totals 12 residues. CDR1 is SNHLY and CDR2 is FYNNEI in the germline V gene. With 8 bases removed from V and 0 bases from J, the gap between germline ends came to 7 bases. The CDR3 DNA follows: TGTGCCAGCCGGACAGACCAAGAGACCCAGTACTTC. Protein product: CASRTDQETQYF.

The chain couples TRBV4-2 to TRBJ2-3; TRBD2 agrees at 9 bases. Germline V CDR1 and CDR2: LGHNA, YNFKEQ. V was clipped by 4 bases and J by 9 bases; unmatched bases: 8. The CDR3 has 14 residues. CDR3 amino acids: CASSPPGTSTTQYF. DNA for the CDR3: TGTGCCAGCAGCCCCCCCGGGACTAGCACAACGCAGTATTTT.

The chain links TRBV5-1 to TRBJ1-2, with 11 positions matching TRBD1. Germline trimming cut 3 bases from V and 3 bases from J; bases unmatched to any gene: 7. The germline CDR1 and CDR2 sequences are SGHRS and YFSETQ. The CDR3 consists of 16 residues. DNA for the CDR3: TGCGCCAGCAGCTCATACAGGACAGGGGGCGACTATGGCTACACCTTC. Protein: CASSSYRTGGDYGYTF.

In the case of this clone: Other DNA sequences in the sample encode the same CDR3. The chain carries TRBV28 and TRBJ1-3, with a possible D match to TRBD1 (5 bases). Trimming took 2 bases from V and 0 from J, leaving 8 bases between them. Germline loops: CDR1 MDHEN, CDR2 SYDVKM. The CDR3 extends over 15 amino acids. The CDR3 spells CASSLPGSSGNTIYF. As DNA, the CDR3 is TGTGCCAGCAGTTTACCAGGGAGCTCTGGAAACACCATATATTTT.

The chain employs TRBV28 and TRBJ1-2; tentative D call: TRBD1 (6 bases). Trimming removed 2 bases from V and 4 bases from J, with 20 bases in between. Germline V gives CDR1 MDHEN, CDR2 SYDVKM. CDR3 length: 17 residues. The CDR3, as DNA: TGTGCCAGCAGTTTAGAGGTCGGGGGCGTAGTTAGCTATGGCTACACCTTC. It codes for CASSLEVGGVVSYGYTF.

The chain couples TRBV28 to TRBJ2-1; the match to TRBD2 covers 9 bases. Germline CDR1 MDHEN, CDR2 SYDVKM. With 6 bases clipped from V and 0 bases from J, the junction kept 6 bases outside the gene matches. The CDR3 has 16 residues. The CDR3 is CASRHDSGSSYNEQFF. The CDR3, as DNA: TGTGCCAGCAGACACGATAGCGGGAGCTCCTACAATGAGCAGTTCTTC.

CDR3 bases: TGTGCCAGCAGAGCGGGGACAGGGGTAGGTGGGCACGAGCAGTACTTC. It codes for CASRAGTGVGGHEQYF. This chain connects TRBV2 to TRBJ2-7; 10 bases align to TRBD1. This CDR3 has 16 residues. The junction had 13 bases not matched to a gene; V was cut back by 6 bases and J by 5 bases. In germline, CDR1 is SNHLY, CDR2 FYNNEI.

V gene TRBV7-2 combines with J gene TRBJ1-5; D is undetermined. The CDR3 is 15 amino acids. V shed 4 bases and J shed 4 bases, with 14 bases lying between them. Germline lookup yields CDR1 SGHTA and CDR2 FQGNSA. The CDR3 nucleotides are TGTGCCAGCAGCTCCCTGGACGGACTTAATCAGCCCCAGCATTTT. Protein sequence: CASSSLDGLNQPQHF. The full variable domain, with the rest looked up from reference TRBV7-2 and TRBJ1-5, is GAGVSQSPSNKVTEKGKDVELRCDPISGHTALYWYRQSLGQGLEFLIYFQGNSAPDKSGLPSDRFSAERTGGSVSTLTIQRTQQEDSAVYLCASSSLDGLNQPQHFGDGTRLSIL.

The gene calls are TRBV10-2 and TRBJ2-7, with D hard to call. The V end was cut by 3 bases, the J end by 0 bases, with 15 bases between. Per germline, CDR1 WSHSY and CDR2 SAAADI. CDR3 size: 16 residues. The CDR3 here is CASSEFDILSSYEQYF. Written as DNA, the CDR3 is TGCGCCAGCAGTGAATTCGACATCCTGAGCTCCTACGAGCAGTACTTC.

This chain links TRBV14 with TRBJ2-6, with 7 bases matching TRBD1. Trimming cost V 4 bases and J 0 bases; bases outside gene matches: 9. The CDR3 has 18 amino acids. Germline values: CDR1 SGHDN, CDR2 FVKESK. The CDR3 DNA reads TGTGCCAGCAGCCGATGGGGACAGCAGAGCTCTGGGGCCAACGTCCTGACTTTC. Its protein is CASSRWGQQSSGANVLTF.

This rearrangement joins TRBV5-3 to TRBJ2-7; 10 bases are a match to TRBD1. TRBV5-3 is an ORF; its function is uncertain. V gave up 5 bases and J gave up 3 bases; unmatched junction bases: 8. CDR3 length: 15 residues. CDR3 protein: CARSYRDRGVYEQYF. The CDR3 region has the DNA TGTGCCAGAAGTTACCGGGACAGGGGAGTCTACGAGCAGTACTTC.

A single count supports this clone. The V and J genes are TRBV7-2 and TRBJ2-1; D is unresolved. From germline, CDR1 is SGHTA and CDR2 FQGNSA. The germline V and J ends were trimmed by 0 bases and 1 base, with 7 bases remaining between them. The CDR3 covers 15 residues. The CDR3 DNA is TGTGCCAGCAGCTTAGCGACAACGTCCTACAATGAGCAGTTCTTC. Encoded protein: CASSLATTSYNEQFF. Together with reference TRBV7-2 and TRBJ2-1, the CDR3 gives the full variable domain: GAGVSQSPSNKVTEKGKDVELRCDPISGHTALYWYRQSLGQGLEFLIYFQGNSAPDKSGLPSDRFSAERTGGSVSTLTIQRTQQEDSAVYLCASSLATTSYNEQFFGPGTRLTVL.

This clone was counted once. This CDR3 reads CASSQGARGDAEAFF. The CDR3 bases are TGTGCCAGCAGCCAAGGGGCGCGGGGGGACGCTGAAGCTTTCTTT. This sequence joins TRBV4-2 and TRBJ1-1; a possible D gene is TRBD1 (5 bases). The germline V and J ends were trimmed by 1 base and 6 bases, with 15 bases remaining between them. The germline V gene encodes CDR1 LGHNA and CDR2 YNFKEQ. This CDR3 has 15 amino acids.

The rearrangement joins TRBV5-1 to TRBJ2-3, with a tentative D call TRBD1 (6 bases). The germline CDR1 and CDR2 sequences are SGHRS and YFSETQ. The V gene lost 5 bases and the J gene lost 0 bases, with 16 bases spanning the gap. The CDR3 consists of 16 residues. The CDR3 is CASREQGDPSTDTQYF. The CDR3 DNA follows: TGCGCCAGCAGAGAACAGGGCGACCCTAGCACAGATACGCAGTATTTT.

CDR3 DNA sequence: TGTGCCAGCAGTGAGAGTGGGGGGAATCAGCCCCAGCATTTT. Its protein is CASSESGGNQPQHF. The V gene is TRBV2, the J gene TRBJ1-5; possibly TRBD1 for D (5 bases). Germline CDR1 reads SNHLY; CDR2 reads FYNNEI. With 3 bases removed from V and 4 bases from J, the gap between germline ends came to 10 bases. There are 14 residues in the CDR3.

The chain uses TRBV7-9 and TRBJ2-4; possible D gene TRBD1, 6 bases. The CDR3 spans 18 residues. V dropped 1 base and J dropped 0 bases, with 16 bases sitting between them. From germline, CDR1 is SEHNR and CDR2 FQNEAQ (reference sequence). The CDR3 region is CASSLGATGRIAKNIQYF. DNA of the CDR3: TGTGCCAGCAGCTTAGGGGCGACAGGCCGAATAGCCAAAAACATTCAGTACTTC.

The chain has TRBV7-2 and TRBJ1-3, with 7 bases lining up with TRBD1. This CDR3 spans 16 amino acids. Losses at the gene ends were 1 base for V and 3 bases for J; bases not matched to a gene: 6. Germline loops: CDR1 SGHTA, CDR2 FQGNSA. The CDR3 nucleotides are TGTGCCAGCAGCTTAGGCCAGGGGGTTGGTGGAAACACCATATATTTT. Translated: CASSLGQGVGGNTIYF.

This chain uses TRBV21-1 with TRBJ2-3; the table's D call TRBD2 went unverified against the DNA. TRBV21-1 is deemed a pseudogene. This CDR3 spans 16 amino acids. In nucleotides, the CDR3 is TGTGCCAGCAGCAAAGTCGGGGAGGTGGAGGCAGATACGCAGTATTTT. This sequence encodes CASSKVGEVEADTQYF.

The chain carries TRBV30 and TRBJ1-2, with TRBD1 matching over 11 bases. Trimming took 5 bases from V and 2 from J; bases not matched to a gene: 4. Germline assignment: CDR1 GTSNPN and CDR2 SVGIG (reference sequence). CDR3 length equals 14 residues. CDR3: CAWARDRGNYGYTF. The CDR3 DNA reads TGTGCCTGGGCCCGGGACAGGGGGAACTATGGCTACACCTTC.

This chain uses TRBV7-2 with TRBJ2-3, with 7 bases identical to TRBD2. There are 17 residues in the CDR3. The germline CDR1 and CDR2 sequences are SGHTA and FQGNSA. Trimming removed 5 bases from V and 5 bases from J; junction bases left unmatched: 16. The CDR3 loop is CASSAQEWGGLIDTQYF. Here the CDR3 DNA reads TGTGCCAGCAGCGCGCAAGAGTGGGGAGGGCTGATAGATACGCAGTATTTT.